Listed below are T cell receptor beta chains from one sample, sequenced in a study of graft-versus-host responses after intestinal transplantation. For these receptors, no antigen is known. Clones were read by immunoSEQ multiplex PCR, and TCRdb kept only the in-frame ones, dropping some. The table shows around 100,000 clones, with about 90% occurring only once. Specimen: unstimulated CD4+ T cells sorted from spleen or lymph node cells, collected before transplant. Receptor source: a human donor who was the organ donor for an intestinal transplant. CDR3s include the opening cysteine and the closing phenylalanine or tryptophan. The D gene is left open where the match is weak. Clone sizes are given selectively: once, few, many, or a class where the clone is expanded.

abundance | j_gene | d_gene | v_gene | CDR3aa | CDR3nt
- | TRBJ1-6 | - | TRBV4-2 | CASSPRRGPEVRDSPLHF | TGTGCCAGCAGCCCCCGACGAGGGCCAGAGGTCCGGGATTCACCCCTCCACTTT
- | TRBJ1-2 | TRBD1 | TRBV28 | CASSHRTGRGYGYTF | TGTGCCAGCAGTCATCGGACAGGAAGGGGATATGGCTACACCTTC
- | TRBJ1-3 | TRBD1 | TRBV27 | CASSQGGPIYF | TGTGCCAGCAGTCAAGGGGGCCCCATATATTTT
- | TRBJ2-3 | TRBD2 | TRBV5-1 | CASSAGLAGGQDTQYF | TGCGCCAGCAGCGCGGGACTAGCGGGGGGGCAAGATACGCAGTATTTT
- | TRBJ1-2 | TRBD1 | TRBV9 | CASSGGDSKYGYTF | TGTGCCAGCAGCGGGGGGGACAGCAAATATGGCTACACCTTC
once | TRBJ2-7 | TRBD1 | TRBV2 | CASSDLAAIGQGTSYEQYF | TGTGCCAGCAGTGACCTTGCTGCCATCGGACAGGGGACTTCCTACGAGCAGTACTTC
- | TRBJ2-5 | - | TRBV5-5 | CASSLDLFPVSETQYF | TGTGCCAGCAGCTTGGATCTTTTTCCGGTCTCGGAGACCCAGTACTTC
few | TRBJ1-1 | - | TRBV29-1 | CSVTVGGITEAFF | TGCAGCGTCACCGTGGGGGGCATCACTGAAGCTTTCTTT
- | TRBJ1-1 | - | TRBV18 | CASSGTRLNTEAFF | TGTGCCAGCTCCGGGACAAGACTGAACACTGAAGCTTTCTTT
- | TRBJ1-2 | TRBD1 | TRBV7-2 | CASSLGTANYGYTF | TGTGCCAGCAGCCTTGGGACAGCTAACTATGGCTACACCTTC